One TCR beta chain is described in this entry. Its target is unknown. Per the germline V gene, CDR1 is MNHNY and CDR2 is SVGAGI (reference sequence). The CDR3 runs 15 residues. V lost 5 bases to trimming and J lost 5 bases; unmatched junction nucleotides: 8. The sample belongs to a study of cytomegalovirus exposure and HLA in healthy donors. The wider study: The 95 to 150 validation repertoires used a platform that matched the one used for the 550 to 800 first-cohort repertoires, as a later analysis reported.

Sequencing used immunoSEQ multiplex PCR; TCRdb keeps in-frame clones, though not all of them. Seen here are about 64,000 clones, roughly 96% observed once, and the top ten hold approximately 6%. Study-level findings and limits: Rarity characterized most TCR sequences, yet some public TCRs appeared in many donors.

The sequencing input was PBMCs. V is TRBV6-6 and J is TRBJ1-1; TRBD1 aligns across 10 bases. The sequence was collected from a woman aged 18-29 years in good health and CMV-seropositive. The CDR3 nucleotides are TGTGCCAGCAGTGGGCTCGGACAGGGGGGGACTGAAGCTTTCTTT. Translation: CASSGLGQGGTEAFF.